One and the same sample provided the 8 T cell receptor beta chains below, sequenced in a study of blood T cell repertoires in COVID-19. Method: immunoSEQ multiplex PCR; TCRdb's copy keeps in-frame clones and lacks some. The sample contains roughly 100,000 clones, 70% to 90% of which appear only once. Source material: peripheral blood. Receptors were obtained from a man between 50 and 59 years old in a cohort sampled during active COVID-19.

The chain couples TRBV19 to TRBJ1-5, with 7 bases aligning to TRBD1. From germline, CDR1 is LNHDA and CDR2 SQIVND (reference sequence). The V segment lost 1 base and the J segment 4 bases; nucleotides outside the gene matches: 7. The CDR3 has 16 amino acids. This chain's CDR3 is CASSIGTGHPNQPQHF. CDR3 in DNA: TGTGCCAGTAGTATAGGGACAGGCCACCCGAATCAGCCCCAGCATTTT.

The chain uses TRBV9 and TRBJ1-2; 8 bases are shared with TRBD1. The CDR3 runs to 13 residues. The V segment lost 4 bases and the J segment 7 bases; nucleotides outside the gene matches: 6. Germline CDR1 and CDR2: SGDLS and YYNGEE. CDR3 sequence reads: CASSSRQGAGYTF. The CDR3, as DNA: TGTGCCAGCAGCTCCCGCCAGGGGGCTGGCTACACCTTC.

This clone appeared once. The chain combines TRBV6-6 with TRBJ1-1; D gene unclear. Germline lookup yields CDR1 MNHNY and CDR2 SVGAGI (reference sequence). Trimming pared 5 bases from V and 5 bases from J, leaving 24 bases between. This CDR3 is 17 amino acids long. CDR3: CASSPRGTANVRTEAFF. CDR3 nucleotide sequence: TGTGCCAGCAGTCCCCGGGGAACAGCTAATGTGCGGACTGAAGCTTTCTTT.

In this sample, this clone turned up once. This sequence joins TRBV3-1 (or the pseudogene TRBV3-2) and TRBJ1-2, with no clear D. Germline values: CDR1 LGHDT, CDR2 YNNKEL (reference sequence). Trimming shortened V by 0 bases and J by 6 bases, and 14 bases separated the two germline ends. CDR3 length: 15 amino acids. The DNA for the CDR3 is TGTGCCAGCAGCCAAGAACAAGCCCACTATGATGGCTACACCTTC. Translated: CASSQEQAHYDGYTF.

The chain joins TRBV2 to TRBJ1-1; 7 bases are a match to TRBD1. V lost 10 bases to trimming and J lost 5 bases; unmatched junction nucleotides: 13. Germline V gives CDR1 SNHLY, CDR2 FYNNEI. This CDR3 comprises 14 residues. CDR3 bases: TGTGCCACAAGAGAATTATACAGGGGAACTGAAGCTTTCTTT. It translates to CATRELYRGTEAFF.

The chain employs TRBV5-1 and TRBJ1-1; D perhaps matches TRBD1 (6 bases). Germline lookup yields CDR1 SGHRS and CDR2 YFSETQ. This CDR3 has 14 amino acids. V lost 7 bases, J lost 4 bases, and 17 bases lay in between. In DNA form, the CDR3 reads TGCGCCAGCTGGGACACGAGGTGGGGCACTGAAGCTTTCTTT. Translated, it gives CASWDTRWGTEAFF.

This clone was recorded a few times. The V call is TRBV5-8, the J call TRBJ2-4, with D perhaps matching TRBD2 (5 bases). Germline lookup yields CDR1 SGHTS and CDR2 YDEGEE. V was shortened by 0 bases and J by 7 bases, with 14 bases between the two germline ends. The CDR3 length is 15 residues. The DNA of the CDR3 is TGTGCCAGCAGCTTGGCGAGGGCCCTGGCGAACATTCAGTACTTC. Translation gives CASSLARALANIQYF. The entire variable domain, with the rest obtained from reference TRBV5-8 and TRBJ2-4, is as follows: EAGVTQSPTHLIKTRGQQATLRCSPISGHTSVYWYQQALGLGLQFLLWYDEGEERNRGNFPPRFSGRQFPNYSSELNVNALELEDSALYLCASSLARALANIQYFGAGTRLSVL.

This chain uses TRBV27 with TRBJ1-1, with 9 bases identical to TRBD1. Germline lookup yields CDR1 MNHEY and CDR2 SMNVEV (reference sequence). This CDR3 contains 16 residues. V was clipped by 4 bases and J by 1 base; unmatched bases: 7. The CDR3 loop is CASSSRTGAKNTEAFF. The CDR3, as DNA: TGTGCCAGCAGTTCTAGGACAGGGGCGAAGAACACTGAAGCTTTCTTT.